This T cell receptor (beta chain) stems from a study of regulatory T cells in long-lasting Graves disease. Broader study findings: Thyroid tissue was not studied; only peripheral blood was. There was favoring of TRBV28, TRBJ1-2 and TRBJ2-5 in persistent disease.

HTBI primers from iRepertoire and Arm-PCR of CDR3 regions yielded the TCR beta libraries. TCRdb recomputed calls from the multiplex PCR reads with MiXCR, one row per CDR3 protein. In the table there are 400,000 to 550,000 distinct CDR3 sequences, about a sixth of which are singletons. From germline, CDR1 is LGHDT and CDR2 YNNKEL (reference sequence). The CDR3 length is 14 residues. Time point given: newly diagnosed GD, antithyroid drugs for less than 3 months. Isolated PBMC RNA provided the starting material for the TCR library. An endocrinology department located in Xi'an, China, was where the patients came from. With respect to this clonotype: No antigen is known for it. A read error is possible here, since a much larger clone lies one base away.

The same data also contributed to another study, on T cells in Graves' hyperthyroidism and ophthalmopathy. That report adds: By a 13 V-J model, ophthalmopathy was set apart from stable hyperthyroidism.

The J gene is TRBJ2-5, the V gene TRBV3-1; D is undetermined. Source: peripheral blood mononuclear cells (PBMCs), taken at new diagnosis, from a patient treated with antithyroid drugs. The sequence derives from a woman aged 18-29 years with Graves disease. In nucleotides, the CDR3 is TGTGCCAGCAGCCAAAGGCAGGACCAAGAGAGCCAGTACTTC. It encodes CASSQRQDQESQYF.